This entry features one TCR beta chain sequence. Its target is unknown. These data originate in a study of CD8+ T cells in alopecia areata. Background on the study: Tofacitinib was given for 6 to 18 months, then stopped for 6 months. Whole-study findings and limits: Alopecia totalis/universalis scalp especially showed more expanded CD8+ clones than normal scalp.

RNA extraction and reverse transcription yielded cDNA as sequencing template. Data came from immunoSEQ multiplex PCR; TCRdb stores just in-frame clones and leaves some out. Here the sample spans more than 110,000 clones, roughly 64% being singletons. Specimens obtained from alopecia areata patients comprised lesional scalp punch biopsies and peripheral blood. CDR3 size: 12 residues. Germline V lookup: CDR1 GTSNPN, CDR2 SVGIG (reference sequence). The ends were cut back, 8 bases at V and 4 bases at J, with 14 bases in the middle. This receptor was obtained from a human donor with alopecia areata. Sequences were derived from CD4+ T cells sorted from blood, sampled at week 0. V and J are TRBV30 and TRBJ1-2; weak D call: TRBD1 (5 bases). The CDR3 is CAGWTRVYGYTF. CDR3 DNA: TGTGCCGGATGGACCAGGGTCTATGGCTACACCTTC.